This T cell receptor beta chain emerged from a study of cytomegalovirus exposure and HLA in healthy donors. Across the study: In an earlier analysis, some 110 million unique TCR beta sequences were found from some 180 million T cells. Findings and limits, study-wide: An apparent linkage of common viral pathogens to several of the most significant clusters emerged in a later analysis. Being indistinguishable, some V segments were excluded, TRBV6-2 and TRBV6-3 among them.

A remark on this clone: The antigen remains unidentified.

The PCR made use of 60 Vbeta and 13 Jbeta primers. Generated by immunoSEQ multiplex PCR, the TCRdb table keeps only in-frame clones and is missing some. In the table there are 85,000 to 95,000 clones, less than 10% of which are singletons. V shed 6 bases, J shed 0 bases, and the junction held 7 bases outside the gene matches. The CDR3 loop spans 16 amino acids. Germline V gives CDR1 SNHLY, CDR2 FYNNEI. Likely unrecorded immune exposures existed in these nominally healthy donors. This receptor was identified in a man aged 45-65 years in good health and CMV-seronegative. Source material: PBMCs. The genes are TRBV2 and TRBJ2-1; TRBD2 matches at 8 bases. This chain's CDR3 is CASRRLTSGSYNEQFF. As DNA, the CDR3 is TGTGCCAGCAGGAGACTTACTAGCGGCTCCTACAATGAGCAGTTCTTC. The full variable domain, its missing parts supplied by reference TRBV2 and TRBJ2-1, is EPEVTQTPSHQVTQMGQEVILRCVPISNHLYFYWYRQILGQKVEFLVSFYNNEISEKSEIFDDQFSVERPDGSNFTLKIRSTKLEDSAMYFCASRRLTSGSYNEQFFGPGTRLTVL.